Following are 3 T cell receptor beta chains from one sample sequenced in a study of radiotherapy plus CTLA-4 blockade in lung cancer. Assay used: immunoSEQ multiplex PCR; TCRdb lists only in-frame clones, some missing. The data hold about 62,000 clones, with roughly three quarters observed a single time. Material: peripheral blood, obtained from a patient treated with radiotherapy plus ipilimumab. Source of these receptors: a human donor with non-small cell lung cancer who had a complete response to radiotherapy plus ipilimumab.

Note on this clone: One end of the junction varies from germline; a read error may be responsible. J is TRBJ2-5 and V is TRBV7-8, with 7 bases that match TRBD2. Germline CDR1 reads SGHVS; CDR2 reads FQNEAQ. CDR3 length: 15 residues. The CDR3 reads CASMGGRTVQETQYF. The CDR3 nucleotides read TGTGCGAGCATGGGCGGGAGAACGGTTCAAGAGACCCAGTACTTC. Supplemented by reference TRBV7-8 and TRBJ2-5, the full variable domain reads GAGVSQSPRYKVAKRGQDVALRCDPISGHVSLFWYQQALGQGPEFLTYFQNEAQLDKSGLPSDRFFAERPEGSVSTLKIQRTQQEDSAVYLCASMGGRTVQETQYFGPGTRLLVL.

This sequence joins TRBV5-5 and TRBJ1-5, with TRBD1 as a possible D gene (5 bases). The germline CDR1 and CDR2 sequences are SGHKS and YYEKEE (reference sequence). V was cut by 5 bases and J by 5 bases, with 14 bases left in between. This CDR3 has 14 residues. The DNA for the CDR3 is TGTGCCAGCAGTTTTAGAACAGGCGATCAGCCCCAGCATTTT. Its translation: CASSFRTGDQPQHF. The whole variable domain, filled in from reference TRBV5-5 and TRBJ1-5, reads DAGVTQSPTHLIKTRGQQVTLRCSPISGHKSVSWYQQVLGQGPQFIFQYYEKEERGRGNFPDRFSARQFPNYSSELNVNALLLGDSALYLCASSFRTGDQPQHFGDGTRLSIL.

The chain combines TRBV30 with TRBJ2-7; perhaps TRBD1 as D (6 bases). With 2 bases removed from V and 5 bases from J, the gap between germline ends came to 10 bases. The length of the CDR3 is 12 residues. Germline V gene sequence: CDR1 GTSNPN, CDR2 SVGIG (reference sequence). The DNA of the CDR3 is TGTGCCTGGAGTTTACAGGGCCACGAGCAGTACTTC. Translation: CAWSLQGHEQYF. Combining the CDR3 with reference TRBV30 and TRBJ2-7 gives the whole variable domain SQTIHQWPATLVQPVGSPLSLECTVEGTSNPNLYWYRQAAGRGLQLLFYSVGIGQISSEVPQNLSASRPQDRQFILSSKKLLLSDSGFYLCAWSLQGHEQYFGPGTRLTVT.